These 10 T cell receptor beta chains share one sample of origin, sequenced in a study of blood T cells in healthy people across ages (dated by TCRdb to the mid-2010s). Library preparation was by 5' RACE. The sample was run on an Illumina HiSeq 2500. A second 7 to 11 cycle PCR used a sample-barcoded 5' primer and a J-beta primer mix. TCRdb applied fastp at Q25 and MiXCR to the public reads, then kept only in-frame beta chains. Rows are unified per CDR3 protein, each entry keeping the most common DNA and genes. The sample has about 1.8 million distinct CDR3 sequences on record, around half of them singletons. Jointly, the top ten make up about 2.1% of the sample. Input material: blood. These receptors were collected from a middle-aged woman in good health.

The chain combines TRBV20-1 with TRBJ2-1; either TRBD1 or TRBD2 may supply D (5 bases each). Germline CDR1 and CDR2: DFQATT and SNEGSKA (reference sequence). The CDR3 length is 13 residues. The V gene lost 5 bases and the J gene lost 5 bases, with 13 bases spanning the gap. This CDR3 reads CSAEGQADNEQFF. The CDR3 coding sequence is TGCAGTGCTGAGGGGCAGGCGGACAATGAGCAGTTCTTC.

The rearrangement joins TRBV6-5 to TRBJ2-4; D not certain. The CDR3 is 16 residues long. Trimming removed 6 bases from V and 0 bases from J, with 15 bases in between. Germline-derived CDR1 and CDR2 are MNHEY and SVGAGI. Here the CDR3 DNA reads TGTGCCAGCAGCCACTCTGGGGTCATAGCCAAAAACATTCAGTACTTC. Translated: CASSHSGVIAKNIQYF.

V is TRBV5-8 and J is TRBJ2-1; TRBD1 matches at 7 bases. The V gene end was trimmed by 9 bases and the J gene end by 4 bases; junction bases not matched to a gene: 7. From germline, CDR1 is SGHTS and CDR2 YDEGEE. The CDR3 length is 13 residues. CDR3 in amino acids: CATVRDSYNEQFF. For the CDR3, the DNA is TGTGCCACCGTACGGGACAGTTACAATGAGCAGTTCTTC.

This chain links TRBV18 with TRBJ2-3; D gene uncertain. Germline assignment: CDR1 KGHSH and CDR2 LQKENI. The CDR3 spans 15 residues. The V gene lost 6 bases and the J gene lost 0 bases, with 13 bases spanning the gap. The CDR3 is CASSETFQSTDTQYF. As DNA, the CDR3 is TGTGCCAGCTCTGAGACTTTTCAGAGCACAGATACGCAGTATTTT.

The V call is TRBV29-1, the J call TRBJ1-5; 7 nucleotides match TRBD1. The germline CDR1 and CDR2 sequences are SQVTM and ANQGSEA. The CDR3 is 12 residues long. V was pared by 7 bases and J by 5 bases, with 5 bases of the junction left unmatched. CDR3 in amino acids: CSGRQGDQPQHF. The CDR3, as DNA: TGCAGCGGTAGACAGGGAGATCAGCCCCAGCATTTT. Full variable domain (remainder filled in from reference TRBV29-1 and TRBJ1-5): SAVISQKPSRDICQRGTSLTIQCQVDSQVTMMFWYRQQPGQSLTLIATANQGSEATYESGFVIDKFPISRPNLTFSTLTVSNMSPEDSSIYLCSGRQGDQPQHFGDGTRLSIL.

The chain recombines TRBV20-1 with TRBJ1-5; maybe TRBD1 (5 bases). Between the trimmed V and J ends, which lost 5 bases and 2 bases, there was a span of 16 bases. From germline, CDR1 is DFQATT and CDR2 SNEGSKA (reference sequence). The CDR3 has 15 residues. The CDR3 region has the DNA TGCAGTGCTCCCGATGACGGGACGGGCAATCAGCCCCAGCATTTT. Translation: CSAPDDGTGNQPQHF.

This clonotype showed up just a few times. V usage is TRBV29-1 and J usage is TRBJ2-1, with D tentatively TRBD1 (6 bases). Trimming removed 7 bases at V and 7 bases at J, with 14 bases between. CDR1 is SQVTM and CDR2 is ANQGSEA in the germline V gene. This CDR3 has 12 residues. The CDR3, as DNA: TGCAGCGCACAGGGAACGGGAAATGAGCAGTTCTTC. Its protein is CSAQGTGNEQFF.

The V call is TRBV18, the J call TRBJ2-5; tentative D call: TRBD2 (5 bases). Trimming cost V 8 bases and J 0 bases, with 16 bases left between them. The CDR3 contains 15 residues. Germline lookup yields CDR1 KGHSH and CDR2 LQKENI. This CDR3 is CASSPRRGNQETQYF. The CDR3 DNA reads TGTGCCAGCAGTCCCAGACGGGGAAACCAAGAGACCCAGTACTTC.

A few counts support this clonotype. V usage is TRBV5-6 and J usage is TRBJ1-2; 10 bases line up with TRBD1. The germline CDR1 and CDR2 sequences are SGHDT and YYEEEE. This CDR3 is built from 14 residues. V was pared by 0 bases and J by 8 bases, with 4 bases of the junction left unmatched. This CDR3 reads CASSLVTGGRGYTF. The CDR3 DNA reads as TGTGCCAGCAGCTTGGTGACAGGGGGCCGCGGCTACACCTTC.

The chain employs TRBV29-1 and TRBJ1-2, with unresolved D. Germline V CDR1 and CDR2: SQVTM, ANQGSEA. Trimming removed 3 bases from V and 6 bases from J, with 11 bases in between. The CDR3 extends over 12 amino acids. CDR3: CSVELGKDGYTF. CDR3 sequence (DNA): TGCAGCGTTGAGCTGGGGAAGGATGGCTACACCTTC.